This entry is about one TCR beta chain. This entry is derived from a study of T cell responses to AZD1222 COVID-19 vaccine. The germline V and J ends were trimmed by 6 bases and 2 bases, with 8 bases remaining between them. Germline V gene sequence: CDR1 SQVTM, CDR2 ANQGSEA. The CDR3 has 12 amino acids. Produced via immunoSEQ multiplex PCR; TCRdb's table is partial and in-frame only. The sample lists about 48,000 clones, around 89% occurring once. Second-dose timings of about 4 or about 12 weeks were pooled. Source: peripheral blood, taken 28 days after the second AZD1222 dose. The chain has TRBV29-1 and TRBJ1-3; no clear D. This receptor was identified in an adult who received the AZD1222 COVID-19 vaccine. The CDR3 bases are TGCAGCGTCCCACTCACTGGAAACACCATATATTTT. Translated, it gives CSVPLTGNTIYF. Combining the CDR3 with reference TRBV29-1 and TRBJ1-3 gives the whole variable domain SAVISQKPSRDICQRGTSLTIQCQVDSQVTMMFWYRQQPGQSLTLIATANQGSEATYESGFVIDKFPISRPNLTFSTLTVSNMSPEDSSIYLCSVPLTGNTIYFGEGSWLTVV.